This TCR beta chain emerged from a study of blood T cell repertoires in COVID-19. The wider study: The analysed material was cDNA or gDNA that came from T cells, B-cell-depleted T cells, or PBMCs.

Source study methods: Estimation of nucleated cell counts relied on the amplification of reference gene primers. Sequencing was performed with immunoSEQ multiplex PCR; in TCRdb, only in-frame clones are kept and a portion is missing. The D gene and trimming were derived from the DNA, and the V and J assignments and clone size from that table. The repertoire includes 200,000 or so clones, 80% to 90% of them detected once, and around 3.8% sits in the top ten. The V gene's germline CDR1 is LNHDA and CDR2 SQIVND (reference sequence). With 0 bases removed from V and 0 bases from J, the gap between germline ends came to 14 bases. This CDR3 has 17 amino acids. Participants spanned ages about 18 to 90 years and resided in about 25 US areas. Someone with COVID-19 had been met by exposed participants within 2 weeks before study entry.

This sequence originates from a woman under 40 who had been exposed to COVID-19. The specimen sequenced was PBMCs or T cells enriched from blood (not recorded which). The rearrangement joins TRBV19 to TRBJ1-1; D perhaps matches TRBD1 (5 bases). CDR3 DNA: TGTGCCAGTAGTATAGATCTATTTACAGGATTGAACACTGAAGCTTTCTTT. Protein: CASSIDLFTGLNTEAFF.